The 32 T cell receptor beta chains listed next were all sequenced from one sample in a study of cytomegalovirus exposure and HLA in healthy donors. This PCR relied on a set of 60 Vbeta primers and 13 Jbeta primers. TCRdb's copy holds only in-frame clones and misses some; the assay was immunoSEQ multiplex PCR. The sample consists of about 98,000 clones, around 74% of them appearing once. Sample: PBMCs. All receptors come from a male donor in good health and CMV-seronegative.

The chain is built from TRBV4-3 and TRBJ2-7; 9 bases match TRBD1. The CDR3 totals 15 residues. The V gene end was trimmed by 0 bases and the J gene end by 5 bases; junction bases not matched to a gene: 5. Germline V gives CDR1 LGHNA, CDR2 YSLEER. The CDR3 DNA follows: TGCGCCAGCAGCCAAGAATACAGGGGGCGGGACGAGCAGTACTTC. Protein sequence: CASSQEYRGRDEQYF.

This clone was seen only once. This sequence joins TRBV4-3 and TRBJ1-2; 11 nucleotides line up with TRBD1. The V gene's germline CDR1 is LGHNA and CDR2 YSLEER. There are 16 residues in the CDR3. Germline trimming cut 3 bases from V and 6 bases from J; bases unmatched to any gene: 9. The CDR3 loop is CASSQGTGGFSHGYTF. DNA for the CDR3: TGCGCCAGCAGCCAGGGGACAGGGGGTTTTTCCCATGGCTACACCTTC.

The chain is built from TRBV6-5 and TRBJ2-7; 7 positions agree with TRBD1. Looked up from germline, CDR1 is MNHEY and CDR2 is SVGAGI. V was clipped by 3 bases and J by 7 bases; unmatched bases: 12. This CDR3 has 15 amino acids. The CDR3 protein is CASSYSGTEGREQYF. The DNA for the CDR3 is TGTGCCAGCAGTTATTCCGGGACAGAGGGGAGAGAGCAGTACTTC.

CDR3 protein: CASSLNQGWGYEQYF. In DNA form, the CDR3 reads TGTGCCAGCAGTTTGAATCAGGGCTGGGGCTACGAGCAGTACTTC. This chain uses TRBV27 with TRBJ2-7; tentatively, D is TRBD1 (5 bases). This CDR3 comprises 15 residues. Germline assignment: CDR1 MNHEY and CDR2 SMNVEV (reference sequence). V was trimmed by 3 bases and J by 3 bases, leaving 15 bases between them.

A few counts support this clone. The chain combines TRBV28 with TRBJ2-5, with 12 bases fitting TRBD2. Germline V gene sequence: CDR1 MDHEN, CDR2 SYDVKM. The CDR3 is made up of 16 amino acids. V lost 5 bases to trimming and J lost 7 bases; unmatched junction nucleotides: 11. The CDR3 coding sequence is TGTGCCAGCAGTGCTACTAGCGGGAGGCGGCCTCGGACCCAGTACTTC. This sequence encodes CASSATSGRRPRTQYF.

The J gene is TRBJ1-1, the V gene TRBV7-3, with D perhaps matching TRBD1 (6 bases). Germline CDR1 and CDR2: SGHTA and FQGTGA. Trimming stripped 5 bases from V and 5 bases from J, with 18 bases between. This CDR3 has 15 residues. The CDR3 DNA reads as TGTGCCAGCAGCCGGGACACCCTCTCGGGGACTGAAGCTTTCTTT. Residues: CASSRDTLSGTEAFF.

The chain employs TRBV5-1 and TRBJ2-1; TRBD2 aligns across 7 bases. V gave up 1 base and J gave up 4 bases; unmatched junction bases: 5. Germline CDR1 is SGHRS and CDR2 is YFSETQ. CDR3 length equals 15 residues. The CDR3 coding sequence is TGCGCCAGCAGCTTGACCGGGACTACTTACAATGAGCAGTTCTTC. As protein: CASSLTGTTYNEQFF.

This clone appeared a few times. The chain recombines TRBV4-2 with TRBJ2-3; 11 nucleotides match TRBD2. The CDR3 is 16 amino acids. Germline trimming cut 1 base from V and 2 bases from J; bases unmatched to any gene: 2. Germline V lookup: CDR1 LGHNA, CDR2 YNFKEQ. The CDR3 DNA reads as TGTGCCAGCAGCCAAGCACTAGCGGGAGCCACAGATACGCAGTATTTT. Encoded protein: CASSQALAGATDTQYF.

The J gene is TRBJ1-5, the V gene TRBV6-6, with 7 bases lining up with TRBD1. V shed 6 bases and J 2 bases; nucleotides not matched to a gene: 7. Germline lookup yields CDR1 MNHNY and CDR2 SVGAGI (reference sequence). CDR3 length equals 15 residues. This CDR3 is CASRPTGDGNQPQHF. DNA for the CDR3: TGTGCCAGCAGGCCCACAGGGGATGGCAATCAGCCCCAGCATTTT.

This sequence joins TRBV1 and TRBJ2-7; the table's D call of TRBD2 was not tested on the DNA. TRBV1 is shown as a pseudogene. This CDR3 comprises 17 residues. The CDR3 reads CTSSQDRASGREEEQYF. The CDR3 nucleotides are TGCACCAGCAGCCAAGATCGGGCTAGCGGGAGGGAAGAAGAGCAGTACTTC.

The CDR3 loop is CASSWTGVNTGELFF. CDR3 coding DNA: TGTGCCAGCAGTTGGACAGGGGTGAACACCGGGGAGCTGTTTTTT. V and J are TRBV28 and TRBJ2-2; 9 nucleotides align to TRBD1. The V gene's germline CDR1 is MDHEN and CDR2 SYDVKM. The ends lost 4 bases at V and 1 base at J; junction bases unmatched: 1. The length of the CDR3 is 15 residues.

This clone was seen just once. The chain recombines TRBV10-3 with TRBJ2-7; the match to TRBD1 covers 7 bases. Trimming took 3 bases from V and 8 from J; bases not matched to a gene: 13. This CDR3 contains 15 residues. The germline gives CDR1 ENHRY, CDR2 SYGVKD. The CDR3 DNA is TGTGCCATCAGTGACCTACAGGGGACCTCTACGAAGCAGTACTTC. Protein sequence: CAISDLQGTSTKQYF.

The chain uses TRBV5-1 and TRBJ2-1; 13 nucleotides match TRBD2. CDR1 is SGHRS, CDR2 YFSETQ, per germline. V shed 9 bases and J 8 bases; nucleotides not matched to a gene: 5. The CDR3 length is 13 residues. The CDR3 DNA is TGCGCCACCCGGACTAGCGGGAGCCATGAGCAGTTCTTC. This gives the protein CATRTSGSHEQFF.

This clone appeared a few times. The chain carries TRBV30 and TRBJ2-7; D perhaps matches TRBD2 (6 bases). CDR1 and CDR2 (germline): GTSNPN, SVGIG (reference sequence). Trimming stripped 5 bases from V and 8 bases from J, with 13 bases between. This CDR3 is 11 amino acids long. Here the CDR3 reads CAWARDCQQYF. The CDR3 DNA is TGTGCCTGGGCTAGGGACTGCCAGCAGTACTTC. The whole variable domain, remainder taken from reference TRBV30 and TRBJ2-7, is SQTIHQWPATLVQPVGSPLSLECTVEGTSNPNLYWYRQAAGRGLQLLFYSVGIGQISSEVPQNLSASRPQDRQFILSSKKLLLSDSGFYLCAWARDCQQYFGPGTRLTVT.

Note on this clone: Other DNA sequences in this sample translate to the same CDR3. The CDR3 region is CASSLSGNYGYTF. CDR3 bases: TGTGCCAGCAGCCTTTCAGGGAACTATGGCTACACCTTC. This sequence joins TRBV28 and TRBJ1-2; tentatively, D is TRBD1 (5 bases). Germline V CDR1 and CDR2: MDHEN, SYDVKM. V was trimmed by 6 bases and J by 2 bases, leaving 10 bases between them. The CDR3 has 13 residues.

This sequence joins TRBV27 and TRBJ2-7; D possibly corresponds to TRBD2 (7 bases). This CDR3 comprises 15 residues. The germline V gene has CDR1 MNHEY and CDR2 SMNVEV (reference sequence). V was cut by 6 bases and J by 6 bases, with 21 bases left in between. Here the CDR3 reads CASSHARGPSSEQYF. CDR3 DNA sequence: TGTGCCAGCAGCCATGCGCGGGGGCCCTCGAGCGAGCAGTACTTC.

The rearrangement joins TRBV28 to TRBJ2-7; 7 nucleotides align to TRBD1. CDR3 length: 14 amino acids. The V gene end was trimmed by 7 bases and the J gene end by 1 base; junction bases not matched to a gene: 7. Germline CDR1 and CDR2: MDHEN and SYDVKM. The CDR3 protein is CASIRQGLSYEQYF. For the CDR3, the DNA is TGTGCCAGCATTCGACAGGGTTTATCCTACGAGCAGTACTTC.

This clone was seen only once. V gene TRBV6-1 combines with J gene TRBJ2-3; possible D gene TRBD2, 6 bases. The CDR3 is 16 amino acids. Germline CDR1 is MNHNS and CDR2 is SASEGT. Trimming stripped 2 bases from V and 4 bases from J, with 16 bases between. The CDR3 is CASSERRDWEADTQYF. The CDR3 nucleotides read TGTGCCAGCAGTGAACGGCGGGACTGGGAGGCAGATACGCAGTATTTT.

A single count supports this clone. This chain uses TRBV2 with TRBJ1-2, with a possible D match to TRBD1 (6 bases). V lost 7 bases and J 4 bases, leaving 16 bases between the germline ends. Per germline, CDR1 SNHLY and CDR2 FYNNEI. The CDR3 is 14 residues long. CDR3 protein: CASNWDKSTYGYTF. Here the CDR3 DNA reads TGTGCCAGCAATTGGGACAAAAGTACCTATGGCTACACCTTC.

This clone was counted once. The CDR3 is CASSLARSGVGHYEQYF. For the CDR3, the DNA is TGTGCCAGCAGCTTAGCGAGGTCGGGGGTTGGGCACTACGAGCAGTACTTC. The V call is TRBV11-2, the J call TRBJ2-7, with a possible D match to TRBD2 (6 bases). This CDR3 has 17 amino acids. Trimming shortened V by 1 base and J by 3 bases, and 19 bases separated the two germline ends. Germline V lookup: CDR1 SGHAT, CDR2 FQNNGV.

This chain joins TRBV5-4 and TRBJ2-5, with 8 nucleotides matching TRBD1. The germline V gene encodes CDR1 SGHNT and CDR2 YYREEE (reference sequence). The CDR3 consists of 14 residues. Trimming removed 3 bases from V and 5 bases from J; junction bases left unmatched: 6. CDR3: CASSWDRPGETQYF. Written as DNA, the CDR3 is TGTGCCAGCAGCTGGGACAGGCCCGGGGAGACCCAGTACTTC.

There are a few counts of this clone. V and J are TRBV7-3 and TRBJ1-2; D may be TRBD1 (5 bases). The CDR3 consists of 13 residues. Germline CDR1 reads SGHTA; CDR2 reads FQGTGA. V gave up 6 bases and J gave up 8 bases, with 16 bases separating them. CDR3 loop: CASSLGGAKGYTF. The CDR3 DNA reads as TGTGCCAGCAGTTTAGGAGGGGCTAAAGGCTACACCTTC.

The rearrangement uses TRBV9 and TRBJ2-1, with D possibly TRBD2 on 6 matching bases. Germline CDR1 reads SGDLS; CDR2 reads YYNGEE. The CDR3 is 16 residues long. Trimming took 2 bases from V and 0 from J, leaving 12 bases between them. CDR3: CASSVRLGSSYNEQFF. The CDR3 DNA follows: TGTGCCAGCAGCGTCCGACTAGGCAGCTCCTACAATGAGCAGTTCTTC.

The V gene is TRBV2, the J gene TRBJ2-3; a possible D gene is TRBD2 (6 bases). Germline CDR1 SNHLY, CDR2 FYNNEI. The CDR3 is made up of 15 amino acids. Trimming removed 3 bases from V and 5 bases from J, with 15 bases in between. In nucleotides, the CDR3 is TGTGCCAGCAGTGATACGACTAGTGTGCTAGATACGCAGTATTTT. Translating gives CASSDTTSVLDTQYF. Full variable domain (remainder filled in from reference TRBV2 and TRBJ2-3): EPEVTQTPSHQVTQMGQEVILRCVPISNHLYFYWYRQILGQKVEFLVSFYNNEISEKSEIFDDQFSVERPDGSNFTLKIRSTKLEDSAMYFCASSDTTSVLDTQYFGPGTRLTVL.

This clone has more than one count but fewer than ten. The chain recombines TRBV2 with TRBJ2-2, with D perhaps TRBD1 (5 bases). Germline CDR1 SNHLY, CDR2 FYNNEI. The CDR3 length is 15 residues. Trimming shortened V by 1 base and J by 5 bases, and 11 bases separated the two germline ends. CDR3 amino acids: CASSEEAAGTGELFF. The CDR3 region has the DNA TGTGCCAGCAGTGAAGAGGCAGCAGGGACCGGGGAGCTGTTTTTT.

The chain has TRBV29-1 and TRBJ2-5; 10 bases are a match to TRBD1. The DNA end is a closer match to TRBJ2-7, so the J assignment may be wrong. Germline-derived CDR1 and CDR2 are SQVTM and ANQGSEA. The CDR3 runs to 14 residues. The CDR3: CSVEHGTGDSEQYF. CDR3 coding DNA: TGCAGCGTCGAACACGGGACAGGGGACTCCGAGCAGTACTTC.

The chain is built from TRBV7-6 and TRBJ2-5, with no clear D. CDR3 size: 14 residues. The germline V gene has CDR1 SGHVS and CDR2 FNYEAQ. V gave up 1 base and J gave up 10 bases, with 16 bases separating them. The CDR3, as DNA: TGTGCCAGCAGCTTAGATAGCTCCGGATGGGTCCAGTACTTC. This translates into CASSLDSSGWVQYF.

This clone was observed a handful of times. The genes are TRBV5-8 and TRBJ2-1, with 8 bases matching TRBD1. CDR1 SGHTS and CDR2 YDEGEE come from the germline V gene. The CDR3 spans 14 residues. The V segment lost 6 bases and the J segment 3 bases; nucleotides outside the gene matches: 5. CDR3 DNA sequence: TGTGCCAGCACCCAGGGGGCGGGCTACAATGAGCAGTTCTTC. The encoded protein is CASTQGAGYNEQFF.

The chain is built from TRBV5-1 and TRBJ2-1; D is possibly TRBD2 (5 bases). Germline CDR1 and CDR2: SGHRS and YFSETQ. Trimming took 0 bases from V and 4 from J, leaving 14 bases between them. This CDR3 comprises 16 residues. CDR3 protein: CASSLEGRTDYNEQFF. The CDR3 DNA follows: TGCGCCAGCAGCTTGGAGGGCAGGACTGATTACAATGAGCAGTTCTTC.

The chain employs TRBV28 and TRBJ1-1, with D tentatively TRBD1 (6 bases). The CDR3 extends over 14 amino acids. Deletions cut 2 bases from V and 4 bases from J, with 11 bases between. The germline CDR1 and CDR2 sequences are MDHEN and SYDVKM. CDR3 DNA sequence: TGTGCCAGCAGTTTAGGACAGTTCATCACTGAAGCTTTCTTT. Translation gives CASSLGQFITEAFF.

The rearrangement uses TRBV6-5 and TRBJ1-5; the match to TRBD1 covers 7 bases. The V gene end was trimmed by 5 bases and the J gene end by 4 bases; junction bases not matched to a gene: 8. CDR1 and CDR2 (germline): MNHEY, SVGAGI. CDR3 length equals 15 residues. As DNA, the CDR3 is TGTGCCAGCAGTGGAGACAGGGTCGGAAATCAGCCCCAGCATTTT. Translating it yields CASSGDRVGNQPQHF.

The genes are TRBV7-2 and TRBJ2-2; 8 nucleotides match TRBD1. The germline V gene encodes CDR1 SGHTA and CDR2 FQGNSA. This CDR3 is built from 16 residues. V was clipped by 5 bases and J by 2 bases; unmatched bases: 7. CDR3 DNA sequence: TGTGCCAGCAGCACCAGGCAGGGGGCTAACACCGGGGAGCTGTTTTTT. Amino acid sequence: CASSTRQGANTGELFF.